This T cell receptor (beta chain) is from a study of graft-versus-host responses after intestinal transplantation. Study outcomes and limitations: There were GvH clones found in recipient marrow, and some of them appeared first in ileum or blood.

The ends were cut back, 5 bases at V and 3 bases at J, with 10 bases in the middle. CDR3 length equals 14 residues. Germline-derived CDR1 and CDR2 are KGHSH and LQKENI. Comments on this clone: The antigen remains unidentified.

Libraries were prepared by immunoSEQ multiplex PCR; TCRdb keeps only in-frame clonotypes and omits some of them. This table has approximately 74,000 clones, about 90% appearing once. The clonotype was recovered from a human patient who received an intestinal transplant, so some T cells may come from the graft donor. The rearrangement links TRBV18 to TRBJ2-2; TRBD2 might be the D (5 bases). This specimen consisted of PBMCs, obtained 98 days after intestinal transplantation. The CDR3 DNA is TGTGCCAGCTCAGCTAGCCTACACACCGGGGAGCTGTTTTTT. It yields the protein CASSASLHTGELFF.